This T cell receptor (beta chain) was retrieved from a study of shared clonotypes between healthy human individuals. Study background: Donor composition was a couple of women and three men, aged 18 to 49. Every donor yielded three CD4 naive, three CD4 memory, two CD8 naive and one CD8 memory plate.

Each sorted subset replicate got 200 ng genomic DNA, tens of thousands of genomes. Some clones are missing from TCRdb's copy, which holds only in-frame ones; the method was immunoSEQ multiplex PCR. The sample yields a few hundred thousand clones, about 96% seen once. J was trimmed by 3 bases and V by 3 bases; bases with no gene match: 5. CDR3 length equals 14 residues. Germline V gene sequence: CDR1 MDHEN, CDR2 SYDVKM. This clonotype originated in a young man in good health. The sequenced sample was memory CD8+ T cells sorted from blood. Indicated subset: CD45RO+ cells pooled with CCR7-negative TemRA cells. The chain is built from TRBV28 and TRBJ2-7, with 7 bases identical to TRBD2. CDR3 loop: CASSFPGLLYEQYF. Here the CDR3 DNA reads TGTGCCAGCAGTTTCCCGGGACTACTCTACGAGCAGTACTTC.